This section outlines one TCR beta chain sequence together with its context. CDR1 SNHLY and CDR2 FYNNEI come from the germline V gene. The CDR3 is 13 amino acids. Trimming took 6 bases from V and 4 from J; bases not matched to a gene: 3. After extraction with the RNeasy kit, about 0.5 to 1 ug of the RNA was reverse transcribed using random hexamers. From the immunoSEQ multiplex PCR reads, TCRdb called clonotypes with MiXCR, one entry per CDR3 protein. Here the sample spans 170,000 or so distinct CDR3 sequences, approximately 96% being singletons. This sample is drawn from a study of CD8 T cells in Susac syndrome.

The V call is TRBV2, the J call TRBJ2-3; 8 bases agree with TRBD1. The sample was CD8+ T cells from PBMCs. The receptor comes from a human donor with multiple sclerosis. CDR3 in amino acids: CASRATGADTQYF. CDR3 nucleotide sequence: TGTGCCAGCAGAGCGACAGGGGCAGATACGCAGTATTTT.